This TCR beta chain originates from a study of T-cell reconstitution after alpha-beta-depleted transplantation in children listed by TCRdb under 2016. Background on the whole study: The study quantitatively tracked T-cell immune reconstitution after TCRalphabeta/CD19-depleted allogeneic hematopoietic cell transplantation in children using TCR repertoire profiling. On the study overall, not on this receptor specifically: In some patients, the high TCRbeta diversity seen at day 60 was put down to recipient T cells and intrathymic progenitors that had survived conditioning. Over subsequent months, a decline in hyperexpanded clone frequencies was noted, and after one year, T-cell counts and TCRbeta diversity were mostly ascribed to newly produced T cells. The apparently early alphabetaT-cell count recovery about two months after transplant was reportedly dependent on only several hundred rapidly expanded clones derived from non-depleted graft cells.

The treatment or condition label, as the study defines it: allogeneic hematopoietic cell transplantation with graft depleted of TCRalphabeta T cells and CD19 B cells. The transplant recipients were children given TCRalphabeta/CD19-depleted allogeneic hematopoietic cell grafts. There are 17 amino acids in the CDR3, from cysteine to phenylalanine inclusive. Here the CDR3 DNA is all that survives: 51 bases in frame from base 1. V and J lose 4 bases and 6 bases, and a span of 25 bases separates them. With respect to this clonotype: Its specific antigen is unknown. The input lacks base qualities; no much larger clone sits a single base away.

The library was prepared using PCR. This sample was sequenced with an Illumina HiSeq 2500. TCR libraries were prepared with molecular barcoding, using unique molecular identifiers to normalize TCRbeta repertoire quantification. Through fastp at Q25 and MiXCR, TCRdb rebuilt clones from the public reads, retaining in-frame beta chains. Every entry covers one CDR3 protein and lists the most common genes and DNA from its rows. This sample gives 450,000 to 600,000 distinct CDR3 sequences in total; about 10% of them show up just once. The ten largest clones capture 2% to 2.5% of the sample. The specimen was PBMCs, collected before TCRalphabeta/CD19-depleted stem cell transplant. The source is a child aged 2-9 years with inherited bone marrow failure, due to receive a stem cell transplant. Recombination linked TRBV23-1 to TRBJ2-7; the D call is possibly TRBD1 or TRBD2, each sharing 5 bases. TRBV23-1 is noted as an ORF with a role that remains uncertain. In nucleotide form, the sequence is TGCGCCAGCAGTCCCCAGCGCCCGGGTCGGGGCCCCATCGAGCAGTACTTC. It encodes CASSPQRPGRGPIEQYF.